This TCR beta chain was recovered during a study of CD8+CD57+ T cells in acquired aplastic anemia. TCR beta VDJ and CDR3 profiling used genomic DNA as template. One entry per CDR3 protein, called by TCRdb with MiXCR from the reads. The sample has around 130,000 distinct CDR3 sequences, under 60% seen once. In patients chosen for sequencing, flow cytometry had shown CD8+CD57+ cell expansion. The CDR3 consists of 18 residues. Germline CDR1 is SGHVS and CDR2 is FQNEAQ. The J segment lost 4 bases and the V segment lost 5 bases, leaving 11 bases of the junction unmatched. The sequence came from a human donor with aplastic anemia. The sequenced material came from sorted CD4+, CD8+, or CD8+CD57+ T cells (not recorded which) from PBMCs. The chain employs TRBV7-8 and TRBJ2-2; 12 bases agree with TRBD2. The CDR3 is CASSQTGTSGRTTGELFF. The CDR3 DNA reads as TGTGCCAGCAGCCAAACCGGGACTAGCGGGCGTACCACCGGGGAGCTGTTTTTT.